A selection of T cell receptor beta chains follows, all from one sample in a study of HIV-infected patients and healthy controls. TCRdb redid the calling of the 5' RACE reads with MiXCR, one entry per CDR3 protein. This sample has 7,000 to 8,500 distinct CDR3 sequences; 6% to 7.5% occur once, and the top ten carry 20% to 25%. The sequencing here drew on blood, taken before antiretroviral therapy. These receptors came from an adult with HIV infection. The CDR3 runs from the conserved cysteine through the conserved F or W. The D gene is left open where the match is weak. Clone size is given for some rows only: seen once, a few or many times, or a class if the clone is expanded.

many TRBJ1-1 TRBV5-1 - TGCGCCAGCAGCTTGGCCGGGATACAGAACACTGAAGCTTTCTTT CASSLAGIQNTEAFF
- TRBJ2-1 TRBV6-1 - TGTGCCAGCTTTGTCGGTCTCTCCTACAATGAGCAGTTCTTC CASFVGLSYNEQFF
medium-sized TRBJ2-1 TRBV18 TRBD1 TGTGCCAGCTCACCACCAGGTGACAGGGCGGTCAATGAGCAGTTCTTC CASSPPGDRAVNEQFF
many TRBJ2-3 TRBV20-1 TRBD2 TGCAGTGCTACCCTAGCGGGGGGGGCCCTCCGCACAGATACGCAGTATTTT CSATLAGGALRTDTQYF
- TRBJ2-3 TRBV19 - TGTGCCAGTAGTCCTCCGAGTCTGGCCGGTACGCAGTATTTT CASSPPSLAGTQYF
many TRBJ2-6 TRBV9 TRBD1 TGTGCCAGCAGCGTAGACAGGGGCCCTTCACGGTCTGGGGCCAACGTCCTGACTTTC CASSVDRGPSRSGANVLTF
few TRBJ1-6 TRBV11-2 - TGTGCCAGCAGCTGGGACCGGAGCTCCTATAATTCACCCCTCCACTTT CASSWDRSSYNSPLHF
medium-sized TRBJ2-2 TRBV7-7 - TGTGCTAGCAGTTTGACCCGGGGTACCGGGGAGCTGTTTTTT CASSLTRGTGELFF
many TRBJ1-1 TRBV5-5 - TGTGCCAGCAGCCAAACCAGGCCTAACACTGAAGCTTTCTTT CASSQTRPNTEAFF
medium-sized TRBJ2-2 TRBV7-9 - TGTGCCAGCAGCTCCAGCCGGGACACAGTGGCCGGGGAGCTGTTTTTT CASSSSRDTVAGELFF
- TRBJ1-2 TRBV10-2 - TGCGCCAGCAGTGAGTTTCGAAGGAGCTATGGCTACACCTTC CASSEFRRSYGYTF
- TRBJ2-1 TRBV6-5 - TGTGCCAGCAGTCGCCAAAACAGGGGACTCCAGTTCTTC CASSRQNRGLQFF
many TRBJ1-5 TRBV6-6 TRBD1 TGTGCCAGCAGAGGACAGGGGGCAATTCAGCCCCAGCATTTT CASRGQGAIQPQHF
many TRBJ1-1 TRBV19 - TGTGCCAGTAGTATAGAACCCGAACGACAGCACACTGAAGCTTTCTTT CASSIEPERQHTEAFF
many TRBJ1-1 TRBV27 - TGTGCCAGCAGGGCCGGCGGGTGGGGGCAAGGCACTGAAGCTTTCTTT CASRAGGWGQGTEAFF
many TRBJ2-7 TRBV6-2/TRBV6-3 - TGTGCCAGCAGTTACGGACTGTACGAGCAGTACTTC CASSYGLYEQYF
medium-sized TRBJ1-5 TRBV4-1 TRBD1 TGCGCCAGCAGTCTAACCGGGACAGGCAATCAGCCCCAGCATTTT CASSLTGTGNQPQHF
many TRBJ1-3 TRBV2 - TGTGCCAGCACCCAACCCCAGGGAACTGGAAACACCATATATTTT CASTQPQGTGNTIYF
many TRBJ1-4 TRBV19 - TGTGCCAGTAGTAGAATTGACACCAATAATGAAAAACTGTTTTTT CASSRIDTNNEKLFF
many TRBJ2-3 TRBV9 TRBD2 TGTGCCAGCAGCGTAGGCGGGGGGCGAACAGATACGCAGTATTTT CASSVGGGRTDTQYF
many TRBJ2-2 TRBV19 - TGTGCCAGTTGCGCAGGGGGGACTACCGGGGAGCTGTTTTTT CASCAGGTTGELFF
few TRBJ2-3 TRBV9 TRBD1 TGTGCCAGCAGCCCTAGCCCAGGGGGTAAAGATACGCAGTATTTT CASSPSPGGKDTQYF
many TRBJ2-1 TRBV12-3/TRBV12-4 - TGTGCCAGCAGTTTCGGCCTTTATAGCCACAATGAGCAGTTCTTC CASSFGLYSHNEQFF
few TRBJ1-2 TRBV5-4 TRBD1 TGTGCCAGCAGCTTAAAAACAGGGGAAGGCTACACCTTC CASSLKTGEGYTF
once TRBJ2-3 TRBV10-2 - TGCGCCAGCCGGGTGGGTGGAGGGTTCGCAGATACGCAGTATTTT CASRVGGGFADTQYF
large TRBJ2-7 TRBV20-1 TRBD1 TGCAGTGCTAGAGCCCTTGACAGGGTCTACGAGCAGTACTTC CSARALDRVYEQYF
many TRBJ2-3 TRBV7-9 - TGTGCCAGCAGCTTAGGCGGAACTAGCACAGATACGCAGTATTTT CASSLGGTSTDTQYF
- TRBJ2-2 TRBV5-1 TRBD1 TGCGCCAGCAGCTCCGGGACAGGAACCAGGGAGCTGTTTTTT CASSSGTGTRELFF
medium-sized TRBJ2-3 TRBV7-3 TRBD2 TGTGCCAGCAGCTTAGGGCCCGGGGGGGCCACAGATACGCAGTATTTT CASSLGPGGATDTQYF
- TRBJ2-1 TRBV7-9 - TGTGCCAGCAGTCCGGGTCCAAGCGAGCAGTTCTTC CASSPGPSEQFF
medium-sized TRBJ2-3 TRBV6-1 TRBD2 TGTGCCAGCAGGTCAATAGCGGGGGATACGCAGTATTTT CASRSIAGDTQYF
many TRBJ2-6 TRBV6-5 - TGTGCCAGCAGTTACTTCTTGGGGGCTGGGGCCAACGTCCTGACTTTC CASSYFLGAGANVLTF
few TRBJ1-5 TRBV6-2/TRBV6-3 - TGTGCCAGCCTCCGGGCAGGGATAAGCAATCAGCCCCAGCATTTT CASLRAGISNQPQHF
medium-sized TRBJ2-5 TRBV5-6 - TGTGCCAGCAGCTTGCTCGGGCAGGACCTGTGGGAGACCCAGTACTTC CASSLLGQDLWETQYF
medium-sized TRBJ2-7 TRBV4-1 TRBD1 TGCGCCAGCAGTCCGACAGGGGCCGAGCAGTACTTC CASSPTGAEQYF
- TRBJ2-3 TRBV10-3 - TGTGCCATCAGTGCGGACCGCACAGATACGCAGTATTTT CAISADRTDTQYF
medium-sized TRBJ2-3 TRBV20-1 TRBD2 TGCAGTGCTGCCACGACTAGCGGGGGGGCCACAGATACGCAGTATTTT CSAATTSGGATDTQYF
medium-sized TRBJ2-3 TRBV25-1 - TGTGCCAGCAGTGGGGGATCGACAGATACGCAGTATTTT CASSGGSTDTQYF
medium-sized TRBJ1-1 TRBV6-5 - TGTGCCAGCAGTTACGGGTTCGCAGGAGAAGCTTTCTTT CASSYGFAGEAFF
medium-sized TRBJ2-2 TRBV15 - TGTGCCACCAGCAGTGTCAGATCCGACACCGGGGAGCTGTTTTTT CATSSVRSDTGELFF
medium-sized TRBJ1-4 TRBV20-1 - TGCAGTGCGGGGGACCGAAAGGACTATAATGAAAAACTGTTTTTT CSAGDRKDYNEKLFF
many TRBJ1-4 TRBV5-5 TRBD1 TGTGCCAGCAGCCGAATCGGACAGGGGGTGGGAGTCGGAGAAAAACTGTTTTTT CASSRIGQGVGVGEKLFF
many TRBJ1-1 TRBV20-1 - TGCAGTGCTAGAGATTCCGGGACACCGAACACTGAAGCTTTCTTT CSARDSGTPNTEAFF
many TRBJ1-1 TRBV4-1 TRBD1 TGCGCCAGCAGCCATACGGACAGGGCGGGCACTGAAGCTTTCTTT CASSHTDRAGTEAFF
many TRBJ1-1 TRBV5-6 - TGTGCCAGCAGCGACATGAACACTGAAGCTTTCTTT CASSDMNTEAFF
medium-sized TRBJ1-4 TRBV7-9 TRBD1 TGTGCCAGCAGCAAACCGGGACAGTCGAATGAAAAACTGTTTTTT CASSKPGQSNEKLFF
- TRBJ2-3 TRBV7-3 TRBD2 TGTGCCAGCAGCTTAAACGCGGGGGGATTAGATACGCAGTATTTT CASSLNAGGLDTQYF
many TRBJ2-7 TRBV20-1 - TGCAGTGCTAGAGAGGCAGGGCCAGGGGACCTCTACGAGCAGTACTTC CSAREAGPGDLYEQYF
many TRBJ1-1 TRBV7-9 - TGTGCCAGCAGCTCCTTAAGTGATCCTTCCGGCTCTGAAGCTTTCTTT CASSSLSDPSGSEAFF
many TRBJ1-5 TRBV4-2 - TGTGCCAGCAGCCAAGGCTCTGACAGCTCTCAGCCCCAGCATTTT CASSQGSDSSQPQHF
medium-sized TRBJ2-3 TRBV29-1 - TGCAGCGTTGAAGATGGAAGGGACAAGAGCACAGATACGCAGTATTTT CSVEDGRDKSTDTQYF
medium-sized TRBJ1-1 TRBV10-2 - TGCGCCACCGCGACAGGTGACATAACTGAAGCTTTCTTT CATATGDITEAFF
many TRBJ2-3 TRBV7-8 - TGTGCCAGCAGCTCTGGCGGCGGGGATCCTAGCACAGATACGCAGTATTTT CASSSGGGDPSTDTQYF
- TRBJ1-2 TRBV3-1 - TGTGCCAGCAGCCAAGATCCCCACAGCTATGGCTACACCTTC CASSQDPHSYGYTF
medium-sized TRBJ2-2 TRBV12-5 - TGTGCTAGTGGTTTGGTAACTAGCATCGGCGGGGAGCTGTTTTTT CASGLVTSIGGELFF
many TRBJ1-1 TRBV29-1 - TGCAGCGTTGAATATCCGAACACTGAAGCTTTCTTT CSVEYPNTEAFF
medium-sized TRBJ2-2 TRBV4-2 - TGTGCCAGCAGCCTTGGATGGGGAAATACCGGGGAGCTGTTTTTT CASSLGWGNTGELFF